Listed below are T cell receptor beta chains from one sample, sequenced in a study of shared clonotypes between healthy human individuals. Profiled with immunoSEQ multiplex PCR; TCRdb holds only in-frame clones, not every one. This table holds millions of clones, approximately 94% found once. Sample: naive CD4+ T cells sorted from blood. These receptors originate from a man aged 18 to 30 in good health. CDR3s include the opening cysteine and the closing phenylalanine or tryptophan. The order of the fields is V gene, J gene, CDR3 protein.

V gene: TRBV9; J gene: TRBJ2-1; CDR3 protein: CASSVVGGLEQFF
V gene: TRBV28; J gene: TRBJ1-1; CDR3 protein: CASKGGNTEAFF
V gene: TRBV6-6; J gene: TRBJ2-7; CDR3 protein: CASSYRVGGSYEQYF
V gene: TRBV5-1; J gene: TRBJ1-6; CDR3 protein: CASRVGIDSPLHF
V gene: TRBV6-1; J gene: TRBJ2-7; CDR3 protein: CASSEFAQGFFYEQYF
V gene: TRBV10-3; J gene: TRBJ1-1; CDR3 protein: CAISEWLTGGANEAFF
V gene: TRBV7-2; J gene: TRBJ1-6; CDR3 protein: CASSLGTGLNNSPLHF
V gene: TRBV7-9; J gene: TRBJ2-1; CDR3 protein: CASSLAVMNEQFF
V gene: TRBV5-1; J gene: TRBJ2-7; CDR3 protein: CASSPGTAVLYEQYF
V gene: TRBV7-9; J gene: TRBJ2-3; CDR3 protein: CASSFFDRVGTDTQYF
V gene: TRBV5-1; J gene: TRBJ2-5; CDR3 protein: CASSYSGSETQYF
V gene: TRBV10-3; J gene: TRBJ2-3; CDR3 protein: CAISRGIFTDTQYF
V gene: TRBV9; J gene: TRBJ1-3; CDR3 protein: CASSVGGQGVLFSGNTIYF
V gene: TRBV7-2; J gene: TRBJ1-2; CDR3 protein: CASSLVGGPYGYTF